This note documents a single T cell receptor (beta chain) sequence. Original handling: Quantification of nucleated cells was approximated via reference gene primer amplification. Method: immunoSEQ multiplex PCR; TCRdb's copy keeps in-frame clones and lacks some. Clone size and V and J calls were adopted from that table, with D and trimming inferred from the DNA. The sample lists 70,000 to 90,000 clones, around 75% seen once, with 24% in the top ten. Germline CDR1 is SGHAT and CDR2 is FQDESV (reference sequence). V lost 5 bases to trimming and J lost 5 bases, with 10 bases between them. The CDR3 extends over 12 amino acids. The data were obtained in a study of blood T cell repertoires in COVID-19.

V usage is TRBV11-1 and J usage is TRBJ2-7; D perhaps matches TRBD1 (6 bases). The sample comprised peripheral blood. The source is a human donor in a cohort sampled during active COVID-19. The CDR3 protein is CASSPNRDEQYF. In nucleotides, the CDR3 is TGTGCCAGCAGCCCGAACAGGGACGAGCAGTACTTC.